This TCR beta chain is drawn from a study of T cell responses to AZD1222 COVID-19 vaccine. This clone rates as medium-sized. Trimming took off 4 bases at V and 3 bases at J, with 9 bases between the two ends. The CDR3 spans 13 residues. CDR1 and CDR2 from the germline V gene are WNHNN and SYGVQD (reference sequence). Sequencing used immunoSEQ multiplex PCR; TCRdb keeps in-frame clones, though not all of them. The table shows some 110,000 clones, with 93% occurring only once. The chain combines TRBV10-1 with TRBJ1-2; tentative D call: TRBD1 (5 bases). Source: peripheral blood, taken on day 0 of AZD1222 vaccination. This receptor was taken from an adult in good health. CDR3 bases: TGCGCCAGCAGTGGAGGGGAAGACTATGGCTACACCTTC. Amino acid sequence: CASSGGEDYGYTF.